The entry below describes one T cell receptor (beta chain). Its antigen is currently unknown. Trimming cost V 5 bases and J 4 bases; bases outside gene matches: 14. This CDR3 is built from 18 residues. CDR1 MDHEN and CDR2 SYDVKM come from the germline V gene. Not enrolled were patients with uncontrolled infection, other autoimmune disease, pregnancy or lactation. In making diagnoses, clinical symptoms, serum thyroxine and TRAb, thyroid ultrasound and orbital computed tomography were all used. Amplification of TCR beta CDR3 regions was performed using RNA transcripts as template. Using the HTBI primer set, a first-round RT-PCR was run on the TCR CDR3. A single record per CDR3 protein comes from TCRdb applying MiXCR to the multiplex PCR reads. The sample consists of some 490,000 distinct CDR3 sequences, around a fifth of them appearing once. The entry originates in a study of T cells in Graves' hyperthyroidism and ophthalmopathy. Broader study findings: The model foresaw ophthalmopathy a median around 6.8 months prior to onset.

Specimen: blood. The chain has TRBV28 and TRBJ2-5; TRBD1 matches 12 bases. This TCR derives from an older woman with Graves' ophthalmopathy. CDR3 in DNA: TGTGCCAGCAGTGCTCCCCTGGGACAGGGGGCAAGGGGAGAGACCCAGTACTTC. Its translation: CASSAPLGQGARGETQYF. Looking up the rest from reference TRBV28 and TRBJ2-5 gives the full variable domain: DVKVTQSSRYLVKRTGEKVFLECVQDMDHENMFWYRQDPGLGLRLIYFSYDVKMKEKGDIPEGYSVSREKKERFSLILESASTNQTSMYLCASSAPLGQGARGETQYFGPGTRLLVL.